This T cell receptor (beta chain) originates from a study of identical twins. V was clipped by 8 bases and J by 0 bases, with 15 bases between them. Germline CDR1 and CDR2: MNHNS and SASEGT. CDR3 size: 15 residues. From the 5' RACE reads, TCRdb called clonotypes with MiXCR, one entry per CDR3 protein. The data contain 500,000 to 550,000 distinct CDR3 sequences, under 25% of them seen just once; the ten biggest clones take up 0.8% to 1%. Another study also made use of these data, one on T cells expressing NK-cell markers.

The chain couples TRBV6-1 to TRBJ2-3; possible D gene TRBD1, 6 bases. This TCR derives from a woman between 18 and 30 years old in good health. Sequenced: CD4+ T cells sorted from blood. The CDR3 bases are TGTGCCAGCTCGAGGGGGACACCTAGCACAGATACGCAGTATTTT. Its translation is CASSRGTPSTDTQYF.